Below, 26 T cell receptor beta chains from the same sample are listed, as sequenced in a study of a mutant IDH1 vaccine in newly diagnosed glioma. Time point meaning: week 35, safety follow-up. The investigators gave 300 ug of mutant IDH1 20-mer peptide in each vaccine dose, together with topical imiquimod. The antigens for these receptors are not known. Method: immunoSEQ multiplex PCR; TCRdb's copy keeps in-frame clones and lacks some. This sample carries about 68,000 clones, 84% of them seen once, and the ten largest clones take roughly 12%. The specimen comprised PBMCs, sampled from a glioma patient whose treatment included an IDH1 peptide vaccine. The receptor source for this set is a man between 18 and 29 years old with glioma.

The genes are TRBV5-1 and TRBJ2-1; the match to TRBD1 covers 7 bases. Per germline, CDR1 SGHRS and CDR2 YFSETQ. The trim removed 0 bases at V and 3 bases at J, leaving 3 bases unmatched. The CDR3 extends over 15 amino acids. CDR3 nucleotide sequence: TGCGCCAGCAGCTTGGAGGGACAGAACTACAATGAGCAGTTCTTC. Protein product: CASSLEGQNYNEQFF.

This clone has only a few counts. The chain carries TRBV7-9 and TRBJ1-5; D perhaps matches TRBD1 (6 bases). The CDR3 is 14 residues long. Germline-derived CDR1 and CDR2 are SEHNR and FQNEAQ (reference sequence). Trimming pared 7 bases from V and 6 bases from J, leaving 16 bases between. The CDR3 here is CASTIGGSGQPQHF. The CDR3 DNA is TGTGCCAGCACCATAGGGGGATCGGGTCAGCCCCAGCATTTT.

The V call is TRBV5-5, the J call TRBJ2-1; TRBD2 agrees at 7 bases. The CDR3 length is 14 residues. V lost 0 bases and J lost 7; bases outside the gene matches: 4. Germline V gives CDR1 SGHKS, CDR2 YYEKEE (reference sequence). The CDR3 DNA sequence: TGTGCCAGCAGCTTGGCCCGGGGGGAAAATGAGCAGTTCTTC. Translating gives CASSLARGENEQFF.

V is TRBV30 and J is TRBJ1-5, with unresolved D. Germline lookup yields CDR1 GTSNPN and CDR2 SVGIG (reference sequence). CDR3 length: 13 residues. V lost 0 bases to trimming and J lost 7 bases, with 10 bases between them. The CDR3 here is CAWSVLEGQPQHF. CDR3 nucleotides: TGTGCCTGGAGTGTACTAGAGGGACAGCCCCAGCATTTT. The full variable domain, completed using reference TRBV30 and TRBJ1-5, is SQTIHQWPATLVQPVGSPLSLECTVEGTSNPNLYWYRQAAGRGLQLLFYSVGIGQISSEVPQNLSASRPQDRQFILSSKKLLLSDSGFYLCAWSVLEGQPQHFGDGTRLSIL.

J is TRBJ1-4 and V is TRBV7-2; D unclear. CDR3 size: 12 residues. Trimming removed 5 bases at V and 11 bases at J, with 12 bases between. Per the germline V gene, CDR1 is SGHTA and CDR2 is FQGNSA. The CDR3 reads CASSEISGKLFF. CDR3 bases: TGTGCCAGCAGCGAAATCTCGGGGAAACTGTTTTTT.

This chain uses TRBV7-2 with TRBJ2-1, with D unresolved. Germline V gene data show CDR1 as SGHTA and CDR2 as FQGNSA. The ends were cut back, 2 bases at V and 9 bases at J, with 11 bases in the middle. This CDR3 region has 13 residues. As DNA, the CDR3 is TGTGCCAGCAGCTTATTGACTTCCTCTGAGCAGTTCTTC. Its translation is CASSLLTSSEQFF.

The chain carries TRBV19 and TRBJ2-1; D is uncertain. The CDR3 loop spans 11 amino acids. V was clipped by 3 bases and J by 10 bases, with 7 bases between them. CDR1 and CDR2 (germline): LNHDA, SQIVND (reference sequence). This CDR3 reads CASSINREQFF. The CDR3, as DNA: TGTGCCAGTAGTATTAACCGGGAGCAGTTCTTC. Using reference TRBV19 and TRBJ2-1 for the parts outside the CDR3, the full variable domain is DGGITQSPKYLFRKEGQNVTLSCEQNLNHDAMYWYRQDPGQGLRLIYYSQIVNDFQKGDIAEGYSVSREKKESFPLTVTSAQKNPTAFYLCASSINREQFFGPGTRLTVL.

The gene calls are TRBV28 and TRBJ2-7; the D is unclear. The CDR3 spans 13 residues. The germline gives CDR1 MDHEN, CDR2 SYDVKM. V gave up 5 bases and J gave up 6 bases, with 14 bases separating them. The CDR3 region has the DNA TGTGCCAGCAGTCCCCACCGTCGTGGCGAGCAGTACTTC. Translated, it gives CASSPHRRGEQYF.

V is TRBV5-1 and J is TRBJ1-2; D remains ambiguous. Germline V gene lookup returns CDR1 SGHRS and CDR2 YFSETQ. The CDR3 sequence is 13 residues long. Trimming shortened V by 0 bases and J by 4 bases, and 7 bases separated the two germline ends. The CDR3 reads CASSLGGSYGYTF. The CDR3 nucleotides are TGCGCCAGCAGCTTGGGTGGAAGCTATGGCTACACCTTC.

V usage is TRBV30 and J usage is TRBJ2-1, with D perhaps matching TRBD2 (5 bases). The CDR3 runs 16 residues. Per the germline V gene, CDR1 is GTSNPN and CDR2 is SVGIG (reference sequence). V lost 2 bases and J 4 bases, leaving 18 bases between the germline ends. CDR3 coding DNA: TGTGCCTGGAGTCCCCGCGGAGAGGGCGGGTACAATGAGCAGTTCTTC. This gives the protein CAWSPRGEGGYNEQFF.

The chain employs TRBV11-2 and TRBJ1-2; TRBD1 might be the D (5 bases). CDR1 SGHAT and CDR2 FQNNGV come from the germline V gene. Trimming took 1 base from V and 4 from J, leaving 13 bases between them. The CDR3 runs to 15 residues. In DNA, the CDR3 is TGTGCCAGCAGCTTAGGAGCAGGGCCCAGCTATGGCTACACCTTC. Translated, it gives CASSLGAGPSYGYTF.

The V call is TRBV29-1, the J call TRBJ1-1, with 8 positions matching TRBD1. Losses at the gene ends were 5 bases for V and 1 base for J; bases not matched to a gene: 6. CDR3 length: 14 amino acids. Germline V gene data show CDR1 as SQVTM and CDR2 as ANQGSEA. CDR3 protein: CSVLLGQANTEAFF. CDR3 sequence (DNA): TGCAGCGTTCTTTTGGGACAGGCGAACACTGAAGCTTTCTTT.

The sample holds one count of this clone. The chain joins TRBV4-3 to TRBJ2-2, with 9 bases lining up with TRBD2. This CDR3 has 18 residues. Germline V CDR1 and CDR2: LGHNA, YSLEER. The trim removed 4 bases at V and 0 bases at J, leaving 9 bases unmatched. In nucleotides, the CDR3 is TGCGCCAGCAGCCCCAACGTAGCGGGGGCAGCGAACACCGGGGAGCTGTTTTTT. Translated: CASSPNVAGAANTGELFF.

The chain is built from TRBV5-1 and TRBJ2-1; a weak D match, TRBD2 (5 bases). CDR1 SGHRS and CDR2 YFSETQ come from the germline V gene. Deletions cut 0 bases from V and 9 bases from J, with 7 bases between. The CDR3 is 12 residues long. Written as DNA, the CDR3 is TGCGCCAGCAGCTTGGTAGGAGGTGAGCAGTTCTTC. Translated, it gives CASSLVGGEQFF.

CDR3 DNA sequence: TGTGCCAGCAGCTTAGCGCGGCAGGGGGCCTCTCACGGGGAGCTGTTTTTT. Its protein is CASSLARQGASHGELFF. The chain links TRBV7-8 to TRBJ2-2, with 8 bases aligning to TRBD1. V shed 0 bases and J 7 bases; nucleotides not matched to a gene: 10. This CDR3 has 17 residues. Germline CDR1 SGHVS, CDR2 FQNEAQ.

CDR3 sequence (DNA): TGTGCCAGCAGCCCTCTGACACCCTCCTACGAGCAGTACTTC. Protein sequence: CASSPLTPSYEQYF. The chain has TRBV19 and TRBJ2-7; D not certain. This CDR3 comprises 14 residues. Germline CDR1 is LNHDA and CDR2 is SQIVND (reference sequence). Trimming removed 9 bases from V and 0 bases from J, with 15 bases in between.

This clone was seen just once. The chain recombines TRBV29-1 with TRBJ2-1; the match to TRBD2 covers 11 bases. V dropped 6 bases and J dropped 2; count of bases not matched to a gene: 12. The germline V gene encodes CDR1 SQVTM and CDR2 ANQGSEA. The CDR3 has 17 amino acids. The CDR3 sequence: CSVEIAGGSFTYNEQFF. The CDR3 DNA sequence: TGCAGCGTCGAAATAGCGGGGGGGTCCTTTACCTACAATGAGCAGTTCTTC.

This chain links TRBV30 with TRBJ2-1, with D perhaps matching TRBD1 (6 bases). CDR1 and CDR2 from the germline V gene are GTSNPN and SVGIG (reference sequence). The ends were cut back, 4 bases at V and 2 bases at J, with 12 bases in the middle. The CDR3 extends over 14 amino acids. The CDR3 here is CAWIRRGAYNEQFF. The CDR3, as DNA: TGTGCCTGGATTCGCAGGGGCGCCTACAATGAGCAGTTCTTC.

This clone was seen only a few times. J is TRBJ1-1 and V is TRBV2; D call uncertain. Germline V gene lookup returns CDR1 SNHLY and CDR2 FYNNEI. CDR3 length: 13 residues. The germline V and J ends were trimmed by 4 bases and 1 base, with 7 bases remaining between them. The CDR3 DNA reads as TGTGCCAGCAGTGGAGCGAGGAACACTGAAGCTTTCTTT. Protein sequence: CASSGARNTEAFF.

The chain recombines TRBV30 with TRBJ1-3; D perhaps matches TRBD1 (6 bases). Trimming shortened V by 0 bases and J by 0 bases, and 15 bases separated the two germline ends. The CDR3 is made up of 17 amino acids. Germline-derived CDR1 and CDR2 are GTSNPN and SVGIG (reference sequence). Here the CDR3 reads CAWSVGLQGTSGNTIYF. In DNA form, the CDR3 reads TGTGCCTGGAGTGTCGGTTTGCAGGGGACCTCTGGAAACACCATATATTTT.

The chain joins TRBV28 to TRBJ1-1; no firm D call. Between the trimmed V and J ends, which lost 4 bases and 1 base, there was a span of 1 base. Germline assignment: CDR1 MDHEN and CDR2 SYDVKM. This CDR3 region has 11 residues. Here the CDR3 DNA reads TGTGCCAGCAGTTGGAACACTGAAGCTTTCTTT. Protein product: CASSWNTEAFF. The full variable domain, with the rest looked up from reference TRBV28 and TRBJ1-1, is DVKVTQSSRYLVKRTGEKVFLECVQDMDHENMFWYRQDPGLGLRLIYFSYDVKMKEKGDIPEGYSVSREKKERFSLILESASTNQTSMYLCASSWNTEAFFGQGTRLTVV.

This chain uses TRBV15 with TRBJ2-3; D not certain. Germline-derived CDR1 and CDR2 are LNHNV and YYDKDF (reference sequence). V shed 0 bases and J shed 2 bases, with 12 bases lying between them. This CDR3 is 16 amino acids long. The CDR3: CATSRDLRHLTDTQYF. The CDR3 bases are TGTGCCACCAGCAGAGATCTAAGGCATCTCACAGATACGCAGTATTTT.

V gene TRBV30 combines with J gene TRBJ1-1; D gene uncertain. This CDR3 has 13 residues. Trimming removed 5 bases from V and 11 bases from J, with 21 bases in between. CDR1 is GTSNPN and CDR2 is SVGIG in the germline V gene (reference sequence). The CDR3, as DNA: TGTGCCTGGGGAGACGGCCGGAAGTTTGGGGCTTTCTTT. Residues: CAWGDGRKFGAFF.

The chain uses TRBV7-6 and TRBJ2-5; tentative D call: TRBD2 (5 bases). Germline CDR1 reads SGHVS; CDR2 reads FNYEAQ. Trimming took off 6 bases at V and 2 bases at J, with 13 bases between the two ends. The CDR3 spans 14 residues. The CDR3 spells CASRTNGVQETQYF. In DNA form, the CDR3 reads TGTGCCAGCAGAACTAACGGGGTACAAGAGACCCAGTACTTC.

The chain couples TRBV6-4 to TRBJ1-1, with D uncertain. The V end lost 1 base, the J end lost 2 bases, and 5 bases lay between the germline ends. The CDR3 loop spans 13 amino acids. Germline CDR1 is MRHNA and CDR2 is SNTAGT. The CDR3: CASSDFPNTEAFF. CDR3 sequence (DNA): TGTGCCAGCAGTGACTTCCCTAACACTGAAGCTTTCTTT.

The CDR3 here is CASSQLDLYRTETQYF. The CDR3 DNA reads as TGTGCCAGCAGCCAATTGGACCTTTATAGAACTGAGACCCAGTACTTC. The rearrangement uses TRBV14 and TRBJ2-5, with D uncertain. Per germline, CDR1 SGHDN and CDR2 FVKESK. There are 16 residues in the CDR3. V lost 2 bases and J 5 bases, leaving 18 bases between the germline ends.